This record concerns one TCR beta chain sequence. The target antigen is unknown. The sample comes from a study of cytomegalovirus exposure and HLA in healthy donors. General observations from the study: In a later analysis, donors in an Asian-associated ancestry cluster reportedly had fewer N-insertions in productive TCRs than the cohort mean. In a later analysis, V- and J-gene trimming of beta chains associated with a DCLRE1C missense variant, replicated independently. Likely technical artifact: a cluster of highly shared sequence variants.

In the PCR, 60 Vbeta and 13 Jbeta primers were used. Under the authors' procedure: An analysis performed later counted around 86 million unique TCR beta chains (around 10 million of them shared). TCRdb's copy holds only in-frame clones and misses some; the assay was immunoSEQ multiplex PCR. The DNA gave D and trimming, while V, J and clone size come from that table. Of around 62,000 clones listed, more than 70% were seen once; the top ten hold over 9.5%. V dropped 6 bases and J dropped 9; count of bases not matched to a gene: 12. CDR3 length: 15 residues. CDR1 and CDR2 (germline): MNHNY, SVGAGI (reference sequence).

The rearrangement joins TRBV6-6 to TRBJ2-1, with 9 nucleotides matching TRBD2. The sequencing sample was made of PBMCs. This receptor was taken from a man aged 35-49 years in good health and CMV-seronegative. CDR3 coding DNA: TGTGCCAGCAGCGCTTTAGCGGGGGTCGGCGGTGAGCAGTTCTTC. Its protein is CASSALAGVGGEQFF.